This TCR beta chain comes out of a study of regulatory T cells in long-lasting Graves disease. With respect to this clonotype: Antigen unknown.

With iRepertoire HTBI primers and Arm-PCR of CDR3 regions, TCR beta libraries were built. TCRdb reanalysed the multiplex PCR reads using MiXCR and keeps one entry per CDR3 protein. This repertoire shows about half a million distinct CDR3 sequences, 22% found once; its top ten account for around 12%. The time point is: persistent/refractory GD, antithyroid drugs over 5 years with positive TRAb. Isolated PBMC RNA provided the starting material for the TCR library. General study findings and limits: For persistent Graves' patients, TCR diversity was lower than for newly diagnosed ones.

The V end was cut by 0 bases, the J end by 4 bases, with 16 bases between. Germline V gene lookup returns CDR1 DFQATT and CDR2 SNEGSKA (reference sequence). The length of the CDR3 is 16 residues. This sequence was found in a female donor with Graves disease. The rearrangement joins TRBV20-1 to TRBJ2-1; maybe TRBD2 (6 bases). The sequencing used peripheral blood mononuclear cells (PBMCs), collected when the disease was refractory, from a patient treated with antithyroid drugs. The CDR3 spells CSARDGDGGRYNEQFF. The CDR3 DNA reads as TGCAGTGCTAGAGATGGGGACGGAGGGCGGTACAATGAGCAGTTCTTC.